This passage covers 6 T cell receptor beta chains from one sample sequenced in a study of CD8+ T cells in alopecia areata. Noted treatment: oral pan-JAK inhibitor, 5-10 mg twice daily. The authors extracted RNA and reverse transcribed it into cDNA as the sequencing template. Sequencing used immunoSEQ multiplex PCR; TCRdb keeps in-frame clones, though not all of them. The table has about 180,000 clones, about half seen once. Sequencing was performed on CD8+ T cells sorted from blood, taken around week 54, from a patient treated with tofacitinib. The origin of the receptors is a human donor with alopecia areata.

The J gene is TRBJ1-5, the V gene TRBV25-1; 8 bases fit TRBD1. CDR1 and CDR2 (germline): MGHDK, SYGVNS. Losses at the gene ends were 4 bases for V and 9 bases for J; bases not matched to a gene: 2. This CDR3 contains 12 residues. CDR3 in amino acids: CASSGTGGPQHF. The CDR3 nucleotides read TGTGCCAGCAGTGGCACAGGGGGGCCCCAGCATTTT. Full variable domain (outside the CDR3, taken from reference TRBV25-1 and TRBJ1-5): EADIYQTPRYLVIGTGKKITLECSQTMGHDKMYWYQQDPGMELHLIHYSYGVNSTEKGDLSSESTVSRIRTEHFPLTLESARPSHTSQYLCASSGTGGPQHFGDGTRLSIL.

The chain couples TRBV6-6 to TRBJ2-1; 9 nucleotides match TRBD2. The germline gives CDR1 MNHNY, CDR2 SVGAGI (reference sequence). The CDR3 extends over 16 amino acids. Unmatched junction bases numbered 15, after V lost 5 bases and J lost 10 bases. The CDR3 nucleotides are TGTGCCAGCAGTCAAGGTCGACTAGCGGAGATGGGGGAGCAGTTCTTC. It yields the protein CASSQGRLAEMGEQFF.

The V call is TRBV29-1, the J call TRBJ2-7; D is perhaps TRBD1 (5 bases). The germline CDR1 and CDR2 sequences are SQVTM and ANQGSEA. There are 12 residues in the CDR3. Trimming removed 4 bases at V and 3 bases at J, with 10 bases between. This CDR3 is CSVVGAGYEQYF. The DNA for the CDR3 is TGCAGCGTTGTAGGGGCCGGCTACGAGCAGTACTTC.

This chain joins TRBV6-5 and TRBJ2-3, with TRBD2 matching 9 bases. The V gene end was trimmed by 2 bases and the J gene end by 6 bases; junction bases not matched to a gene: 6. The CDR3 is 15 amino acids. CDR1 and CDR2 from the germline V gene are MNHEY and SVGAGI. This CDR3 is CASSYMAGGRDTQYF. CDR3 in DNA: TGTGCCAGCAGTTACATGGCGGGGGGGCGGGATACGCAGTATTTT.

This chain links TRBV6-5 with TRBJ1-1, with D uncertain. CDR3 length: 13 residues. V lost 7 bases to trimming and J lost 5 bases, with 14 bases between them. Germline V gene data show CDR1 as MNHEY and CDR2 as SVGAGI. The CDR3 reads CASIQVAGTEAFF. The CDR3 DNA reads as TGTGCCAGCATCCAAGTGGCGGGTACTGAAGCTTTCTTT.

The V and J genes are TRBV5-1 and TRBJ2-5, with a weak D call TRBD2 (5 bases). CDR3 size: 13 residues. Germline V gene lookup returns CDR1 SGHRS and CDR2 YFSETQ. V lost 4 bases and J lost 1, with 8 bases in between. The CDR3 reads CASSLRGQETQYF. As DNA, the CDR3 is TGCGCCAGCAGCCTCCGGGGCCAAGAGACCCAGTACTTC.